This T cell receptor (beta chain) is drawn from a study of shared clonotypes between healthy human individuals. Notes on the study in general: Despite large depth, sorted-subset datasets appeared incompletely sequenced.

Generated by immunoSEQ multiplex PCR, the TCRdb table keeps only in-frame clones and is missing some. There are 2 million to 2.5 million clones in the sample; just over 90% occur only once, and 0.39% lies in the top ten. Comments on this clone: Its antigen is not identified.

Trimming shortened V by 0 bases and J by 1 base, and 16 bases separated the two germline ends. This CDR3 is 17 amino acids long. Germline-derived CDR1 and CDR2 are SGHRS and YFSETQ. The TCR comes from a man younger than 35 in good health. Some clones in this sample may be carry-over from other donors' samples. The J gene is TRBJ2-5, the V gene TRBV5-1, with D possibly matching TRBD1 (6 bases). Sample: naive CD4+ T cells from PBMCs. Indicated subset: CD45RA+ positively selected. The DNA for the CDR3 is TGCGCCAGCAGCTTGGGCCAACATTGGGGGCTCCAAGAGACCCAGTACTTC. It yields the protein CASSLGQHWGLQETQYF. Combining the CDR3 with reference TRBV5-1 and TRBJ2-5 gives the whole variable domain KAGVTQTPRYLIKTRGQQVTLSCSPISGHRSVSWYQQTPGQGLQFLFEYFSETQRNKGNFPGRFSGRQFSNSRSEMNVSTLELGDSALYLCASSLGQHWGLQETQYFGPGTRLLVL.